This T cell receptor beta chain comes out of a study of beta chain features in type 1 diabetes. The overall study: Patients did not differ from healthy donors in age, gender or cell yield. Study-wide results and caveats: A definitive answer on HLA type influencing TCRB rearrangement was not reached here. In all four CD4+ subsets, TCRB CDR3 length was significantly, moderately reduced in type 1 diabetes.

From germline, CDR1 is LGHNA and CDR2 YNFKEQ. This CDR3 comprises 13 residues. The V end was cut by 6 bases, the J end by 8 bases, with 13 bases between. The authors reverse transcribed all of the isolated RNA, so sequencing captured expressed TCRB transcripts. Generated by immunoSEQ multiplex PCR, the TCRdb table keeps only in-frame clones and is missing some. The data contain 120,000 or so clones, 15% to 20% of them singletons. With regard to this clone: Its target is unknown.

Via the markers CD45RO/CCR7/CD25/CD127/CD95/CD27, stem cell-like memory, regulatory, central memory and naive CD4+ cells were sorted. Material for sequencing was central memory CD4+ T cells from blood. This receptor was taken from a man between 18 and 35 years old with type 1 diabetes. This chain uses TRBV4-2 with TRBJ1-4, with a weak D call TRBD1 (6 bases). The CDR3 bases are TGTGCCAGCAGTCTACAGGGAGGGGAAAAACTGTTTTTT. Translating gives CASSLQGGEKLFF.